Sequencing of this TCR beta chain was carried out in a study of OX40 agonist ivuxolimab in advanced cancers. Looking at the study overall: Ivuxolimab was a fully human IgG2 agonistic monoclonal antibody targeting the costimulatory receptor OX40 (CD134). The paper describes the monotherapy dose-escalation part (N of about 57 patients) of the phase I trial of ivuxolimab. Among the roughly 52 dose-escalation patients, around 19 had hepatocellular carcinoma, around 15 melanoma, 9 renal cell carcinoma and 9 head and neck cancer. Three dose-escalation patients achieved partial responses, one with hepatocellular carcinoma and two with cutaneous melanoma. Prior anti-PD-1, anti-PD-L1 or anti-CTLA-4 therapy was permitted, and checkpoint inhibitors had been received by more than 35% of dose-escalation patients. Intravenous ivuxolimab was administered to patients every 2 weeks at six dose levels: 0.01, 0.1, 0.3, 1.5, 3 and 10 mg/kg. The dose-escalation cohort was almost 85% male with a mean age of about 54 years, ranging from about 20 to 80. Peripheral TCRbeta sequencing aimed to test whether ivuxolimab altered TCR sequence diversity and caused clonal T-cell expansion. Study-wide conclusions, independent of this receptor: Low levels of normalized T-cell clonal expansion were also seen in some patients who did not respond. After ivuxolimab, CD8+ T cells had more expanded clones than CD4+ T cells on average. In partial responders in the 0.1-3.0 mg/kg groups, normalized peripheral clonal expansion was found to be among the lowest, especially among CD8+ T cells. The antigen specificity of the clonally expanded peripheral T cells was not determined. At doses of 0.1 to 3.0 mg/kg, clonal expansion of both CD4+ and CD8+ T cells in blood was seen between baseline and week 6.

V lost 2 bases and J lost 10 bases; the stretch between them is 6 bases long. CDR1 and CDR2, per the germline V gene, are MDHEN and SYDVKM. The CDR3 contains 11 residues, cysteine and phenylalanine counted. Only the CDR3 part of the read is kept: 33 bases, read in frame from the first base. This clone was recorded only once. Its cognate antigen has yet to be identified. There are no base qualities to consult, and no much larger clone falls within one base. The trial excluded patients who had a history of autoimmune disease or who were on systemic immunosuppression. Peripheral blood for TCR sequencing was collected from all dose cohorts at baseline, on cycle 4 day 1, and on cycle 7 day 1. The samples were drawn from a first-in-human, open-label, multicenter phase I dose-escalation trial of ivuxolimab. Adults with locally advanced or metastatic head and neck squamous cell, hepatocellular, melanoma or renal cell carcinoma were enrolled in the trial. CD4+ and CD8+ T cells were sorted separately from peripheral blood before TCR sequencing.

Genomic DNA was isolated from the sorted cells so that the TCRbeta CDR3 region could be sequenced. The immunoSEQ Assay was used to sequence the TCRbeta CDR3 regions. TCRdb carries this immuneACCESS record with in-frame sequences only. Its versions omit some clonotypes, under half of them owing to an unresolved V gene in the studies checked, with the rest unexplained. The sample records tens of thousands of clones, around 87% of which are singletons. In total, the top ten clones hold roughly 0.34% of the sample. This receptor was taken from an adult with an advanced solid tumor such as melanoma, head and neck, liver or kidney cancer. The sequence is built from TRBV28 and TRBJ2-1; no D gene is confidently identified. This sample comprised CD4+ or CD8+ T cells sorted from blood, obtained in a trial of the OX40 agonist ivuxolimab. This receptor carries the CDR3 CASSLRREQFF. The DNA sequence is as follows: TGTGCCAGCAGTTTAAGGCGGGAGCAGTTCTTC.